Listed below are T cell receptor beta chains from one sample, sequenced in a study of primary melanoma T cells and metastatic recurrence. The data were produced by immunoSEQ multiplex PCR, yet TCRdb's version contains in-frame clones alone and is incomplete. The sample records around 180 clones, less than 75% being singletons. The sample consisted of melanoma tumor tissue. The receptors originated from a human donor with melanoma. CDR3s include the opening cysteine and the closing phenylalanine or tryptophan. A D gene is named only where the DNA matches it firmly. Some rows mark clone size as missing; the rest say once, few, many or name a class of expanded clone.

clone_size,j_call,v_call,cdr3_length,d_call,cdr3_aa,cdr3_nt
.,TRBJ2-5,TRBV7-7,15,.,CASSSTQGYQETQYF,TGTGCCAGCAGCTCAACACAGGGTTACCAAGAGACCCAGTACTTC
.,TRBJ1-1,TRBV22-1,17,.,CASTHRRGSRVNTEAFF,TGTGCCAGCACTCACCGACGGGGGTCTCGGGTGAACACTGAAGCTTTCTTT
.,TRBJ1-1,TRBV12-5,12,.,CADTGINTEAFF,TGTGCTGATACAGGGATTAACACTGAAGCTTTCTTT
.,TRBJ1-3,TRBV7-5,15,.,CASSPRDRRGNTIYF,TGTGCCAGCAGCCCCAGGGACAGGCGAGGAAACACCATATATTTT
.,TRBJ1-4,TRBV5-1,18,TRBD1,CASSPGVGTGATNEKLFF,TGCGCCAGCAGCCCTGGCGTGGGGACAGGGGCAACTAATGAAAAACTGTTTTTT
.,TRBJ1-1,TRBV18,16,.,CASSPPTGRMNTEAFF,TGTGCCAGCTCACCACCAACAGGACGGATGAACACTGAAGCTTTCTTT
.,TRBJ2-5,TRBV6-8,13,.,CASSGTPPETQYF,TGTGCCAGCAGTGGTACTCCGCCGGAGACCCAGTACTTC
.,TRBJ1-1,TRBV15,15,.,CATSRGAGLNTETFF,TGTGCCACCAGCAGAGGGGCGGGTCTGAACACTGAAACTTTCTTT
few,TRBJ2-1,TRBV18,15,TRBD1,CASSPGQGANNEQFF,TGTGCCAGCTCACCAGGGCAGGGGGCCAACAATGAGCAGTTCTTC
.,TRBJ1-2,TRBV11-3,15,.,CASSPRGGLGYGYTF,TGTGCCAGCAGCCCGAGAGGGGGTTTAGGCTATGGCTACACCTTC
.,TRBJ2-4,TRBV19,15,.,CASSATGLAKNIQYF,TGTGCCAGTAGTGCAACAGGGTTGGCCAAAAACATTCAGTACTTC
.,TRBJ1-2,TRBV28,15,.,CASSFGGPTNYGYTF,TGTGCCAGCAGTTTTGGGGGGCCTACTAACTATGGCTACACCTTC
.,TRBJ1-1,TRBV11-3,15,TRBD1,CASSPRQGGGTEAFF,TGTGCCAGCAGCCCGAGACAGGGCGGCGGCACTGAAGCTTTCTTT
.,TRBJ2-1,TRBV15,14,TRBD2,CATSPAGGNNEQFF,TGTGCCACCAGCCCCGCGGGGGGGAACAATGAGCAGTTCTTC
.,TRBJ2-3,TRBV6-8,14,TRBD1,CASRWDRGADTQYF,TGTGCCAGCAGATGGGACAGGGGGGCGGATACGCAGTATTTT
.,TRBJ1-1,TRBV29-1,12,.,CSVEQGGTEAFF,TGCAGCGTAGAACAGGGAGGGACTGAAGCTTTCTTT
.,TRBJ2-2,TRBV6-8,15,.,CASRWAGQRTGELFF,TGTGCCAGCAGATGGGCCGGACAGAGAACCGGGGAGCTGTTTTTT
.,TRBJ1-5,TRBV6-8,14,TRBD1,CASRPSTGSQPQHF,TGTGCCAGCAGACCTTCGACAGGGTCACAGCCCCAGCATTTT
.,TRBJ2-6,TRBV8-2,17,.,CGSCVYDTQSRANVLTF,TGTGGCAGTTGTGTATATGATACACAAAGTCGGGCCAACGTCCTGACTTTC
.,TRBJ2-3,TRBV28,15,TRBD2,CASSSPRGGTDTQYF,TGTGCCAGCAGTTCGCCCCGGGGGGGGACAGATACGCAGTATTTT
.,TRBJ1-1,TRBV6-8,14,TRBD1,CASTQDRVATEAFF,TGTGCCAGCACTCAAGACAGGGTGGCCACTGAAGCTTTCTTT
few,TRBJ2-4,TRBV18,13,.,CASSPRSHDIQYF,TGTGCCAGCTCGCCGCGCTCCCATGACATTCAGTACTTC
.,TRBJ1-2,TRBV6-1,12,.,CASSEGTLGYTF,TGTGCCAGCAGTGAAGGGACATTGGGCTACACCTTC
once,TRBJ2-3,TRBV29-1,14,TRBD2,CSVKRGGFYDTQYF,TGCAGCGTTAAGCGGGGGGGTTTTTACGATACGCAGTATTTT
few,TRBJ2-7,TRBV14,15,TRBD1,CASSPFRQGAYEQYF,TGTGCCAGCAGCCCCTTTCGACAGGGGGCGTACGAGCAGTACTTC
few,TRBJ1-3,TRBV18,14,.,CASSGTVSGNTIYF,TGTGCCAGCTCCGGGACTGTCTCTGGAAACACCATATATTTT
.,TRBJ1-4,TRBV25-1,16,TRBD1,CASSASRTGVVEKLFF,TGTGCCAGCAGTGCTTCACGGACAGGGGTGGTTGAAAAACTGTTTTTT
.,TRBJ2-3,TRBV10-3,14,.,CASADSSSTDTQYF,TGTGCCAGCGCGGACTCCTCTAGCACAGATACGCAGTATTTT
.,TRBJ2-7,TRBV19,16,TRBD1,CASSPLRDRPPYEQYF,TGTGCCAGTAGTCCCCTCCGGGACAGGCCTCCCTACGAGCAGTACTTC
hyperexpanded,TRBJ1-1,TRBV23-1,15,.,CASSQSKDRNTEAFF,TGCGCCAGCAGTCAATCGAAGGACAGGAACACTGAAGCTTTCTTT
.,TRBJ1-2,TRBV19,11,.,CASSQQYGYTF,TGTGCCAGTAGTCAACAGTATGGCTACACCTTC
.,TRBJ1-1,TRBV6-8,13,.,CASSEQADTEAFF,TGTGCCAGCAGTGAGCAGGCCGACACTGAAGCTTTCTTT
.,TRBJ2-6,TRBV28,16,TRBD1,CASTGQGFSGANVLTF,TGTGCCAGCACCGGACAGGGCTTCTCTGGGGCCAACGTCCTGACTTTC
few,TRBJ1-4,TRBV1,14,.,CASSQLATNEKLFF,TGCGCCAGCAGCCAACTTGCAACTAATGAAAAACTGTTTTTT
.,TRBJ2-1,TRBV2,15,.,CASRGGRGSYNEQFF,TGTGCCAGCAGGGGGGGCAGGGGTTCCTACAATGAGCAGTTCTTC
.,TRBJ2-2,TRBV1,16,.,CASSQPSGGSTGELFF,TGCGCCAGCAGCCAACCTAGCGGGGGGTCGACCGGGGAGCTGTTTTTT
.,TRBJ1-1,TRBV19,13,TRBD1,CASSIAPEQGLLF,TGTGCCAGTAGTATAGCTCCGGAACAGGGGCTTCTCTTT
.,TRBJ2-7,TRBV6-7,15,TRBD2,CASSYRLAGGQEQYF,TGTGCCAGCAGTTACCGACTAGCGGGGGGGCAAGAGCAGTACTTC
.,TRBJ2-7,TRBV18,13,TRBD1,CASRETGDDEQYF,TGTGCCAGCCGGGAAACAGGGGACGACGAGCAGTACTTC
.,TRBJ1-2,TRBV6-8,14,TRBD1,CASTTTGDGYGYTF,TGTGCCAGCACGACGACAGGGGATGGCTATGGCTACACCTTC
.,TRBJ2-7,TRBV29-1,12,TRBD1,CSVGTGPYEQYF,TGCAGCGTAGGGACAGGCCCCTACGAGCAGTACTTC
.,TRBJ2-1,TRBV10-2,16,TRBD1,CASSYSTGPPYNEQFF,TGCGCCAGCAGTTACTCGACAGGGCCCCCTTACAATGAGCAGTTCTTC
.,TRBJ2-3,TRBV11-3,18,TRBD1,CASSRTYGTGRSTDTQYF,TGTGCCAGCAGCCGCACGTACGGGACAGGCAGATCCACAGATACGCAGTATTTT
.,TRBJ1-4,TRBV19,16,.,CASSITGQAGNEKLFF,TGTGCCAGTAGTATAACGGGCCAGGCGGGTAATGAAAAACTGTTTTTT
.,TRBJ2-5,TRBV11-3,18,TRBD1,CASSLSPTGVAVEETQYF,TGTGCCAGCAGCTTAAGTCCGACAGGGGTCGCCGTAGAAGAGACCCAGTACTTC
.,TRBJ2-2,TRBV19,15,TRBD1,CASSAGTANTGELFF,TGTGCCAGTAGTGCCGGGACAGCGAACACCGGGGAGCTGTTTTTT
few,TRBJ1-4,TRBV6-8,16,TRBD1,CASRQGQGATNEKLFF,TGTGCCAGCAGACAGGGACAGGGGGCAACTAATGAAAAACTGTTTTTT
.,TRBJ1-5,TRBV10-2,16,.,CASSESPGNSNQPQHF,TGCGCCAGCAGTGAGTCTCCAGGGAATAGCAATCAGCCCCAGCATTTT
once,TRBJ2-3,TRBV6-8,14,.,CASSYRRGTDTQYF,TGTGCCAGCAGTTATCGGAGGGGCACAGATACGCAGTATTTT
.,TRBJ1-2,TRBV28,14,TRBD1,CASSSHRGPYGYTF,TGTGCCAGCAGTTCCCACAGGGGGCCCTATGGCTACACCTTC
few,TRBJ2-5,TRBV6-8,15,TRBD2,CASSYLAENQETQYF,TGTGCCAGCAGTTATCTAGCGGAAAACCAAGAGACCCAGTACTTC
.,TRBJ1-5,TRBV19,14,.,CASTGRGANQPQHF,TGTGCCAGTACCGGTCGGGGGGCCAATCAGCCCCAGCATTTT
.,TRBJ1-6,TRBV6-8,15,TRBD1,CASSNLGQAGSPLHF,TGTGCCAGCAGTAACCTCGGACAGGCTGGTTCACCCCTCCACTTT
.,TRBJ1-1,TRBV11-3,15,.,CASSSYGPGNTEAFF,TGTGCCAGCAGCTCTTACGGCCCGGGGAACACTGAAGCTTTCTTT
.,TRBJ2-2,TRBV2,15,.,CASSEGEVAPGELFF,TGTGCCAGCAGTGAAGGGGAGGTAGCACCCGGGGAGCTGTTTTTT
.,TRBJ2-7,TRBV19,15,TRBD1,CASSPRDRSGYEQYF,TGTGCCAGTAGTCCCCGGGACAGGTCGGGCTACGAGCAGTACTTC
once,TRBJ1-4,TRBV19,14,.,CASSISGLTEKLFF,TGTGCCAGTAGTATTTCAGGCTTAACGGAAAAACTGTTTTTT
.,TRBJ2-1,TRBV6-8,15,TRBD2,CASTRLAGGPHEQFF,TGTGCCAGCACCAGACTAGCGGGGGGGCCCCATGAGCAGTTCTTC
.,TRBJ2-1,TRBV15,16,.,CATSRSSQGSYNEQFF,TGTGCCACCAGCAGGTCGTCGCAGGGGTCCTACAATGAGCAGTTCTTC
.,TRBJ2-1,TRBV6-8,19,.,CASSSPPTLLGGSYNEQFF,TGTGCCAGCAGTTCCCCGCCCACCTTGTTGGGGGGCTCCTACAATGAGCAGTTCTTC